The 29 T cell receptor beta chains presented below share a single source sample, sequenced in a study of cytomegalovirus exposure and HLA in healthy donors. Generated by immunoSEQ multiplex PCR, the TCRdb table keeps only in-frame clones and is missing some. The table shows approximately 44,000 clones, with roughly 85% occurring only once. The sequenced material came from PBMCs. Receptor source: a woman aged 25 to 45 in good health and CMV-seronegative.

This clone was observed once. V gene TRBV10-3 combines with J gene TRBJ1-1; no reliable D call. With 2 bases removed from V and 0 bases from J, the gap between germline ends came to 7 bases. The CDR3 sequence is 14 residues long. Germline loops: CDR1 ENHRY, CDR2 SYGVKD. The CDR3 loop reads CAISEAGMNTEAFF. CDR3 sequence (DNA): TGTGCCATCAGTGAGGCGGGTATGAACACTGAAGCTTTCTTT.

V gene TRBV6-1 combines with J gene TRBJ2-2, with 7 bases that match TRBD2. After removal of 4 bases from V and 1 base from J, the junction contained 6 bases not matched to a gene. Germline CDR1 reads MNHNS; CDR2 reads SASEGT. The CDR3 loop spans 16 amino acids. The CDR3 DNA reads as TGTGCCAGCAGTGTCCTAGCGGAGAAGAACACCGGGGAGCTGTTTTTT. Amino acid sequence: CASSVLAEKNTGELFF.

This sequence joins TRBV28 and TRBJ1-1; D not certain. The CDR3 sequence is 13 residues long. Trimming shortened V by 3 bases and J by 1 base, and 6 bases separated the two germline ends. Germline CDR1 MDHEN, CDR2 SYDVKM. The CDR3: CASSFWQNTEAFF. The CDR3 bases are TGTGCCAGCAGTTTCTGGCAGAACACTGAAGCTTTCTTT.

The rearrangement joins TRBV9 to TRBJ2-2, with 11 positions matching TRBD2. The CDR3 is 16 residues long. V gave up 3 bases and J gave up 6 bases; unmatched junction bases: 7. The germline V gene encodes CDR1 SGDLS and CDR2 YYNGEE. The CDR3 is CASSAVAGGMSGELFF. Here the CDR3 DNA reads TGTGCCAGCAGCGCAGTAGCGGGAGGGATGTCCGGGGAGCTGTTTTTT.

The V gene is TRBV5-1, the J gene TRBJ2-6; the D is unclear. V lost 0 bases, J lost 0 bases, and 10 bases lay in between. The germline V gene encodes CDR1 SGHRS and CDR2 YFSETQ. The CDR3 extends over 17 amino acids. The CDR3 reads CASSLGSARSGANVLTF. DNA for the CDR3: TGCGCCAGCAGCTTGGGGAGCGCTCGCTCTGGGGCCAACGTCCTGACTTTC. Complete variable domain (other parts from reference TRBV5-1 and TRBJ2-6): KAGVTQTPRYLIKTRGQQVTLSCSPISGHRSVSWYQQTPGQGLQFLFEYFSETQRNKGNFPGRFSGRQFSNSRSEMNVSTLELGDSALYLCASSLGSARSGANVLTFGAGSRLTVL.

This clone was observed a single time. The CDR3 DNA follows: TGTGCCAGCAGTCCAGGAGACAGGATTCCAGATACGCAGTATTTT. Translating it yields CASSPGDRIPDTQYF. V and J are TRBV28 and TRBJ2-3; weak D call: TRBD1 (6 bases). The V end was cut by 5 bases, the J end by 4 bases, with 16 bases between. Germline V gene lookup returns CDR1 MDHEN and CDR2 SYDVKM. The CDR3 sequence is 15 residues long.

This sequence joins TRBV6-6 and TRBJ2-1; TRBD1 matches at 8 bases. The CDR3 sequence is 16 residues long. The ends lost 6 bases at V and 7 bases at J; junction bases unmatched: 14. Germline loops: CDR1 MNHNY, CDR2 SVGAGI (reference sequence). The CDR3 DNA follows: TGTGCCAGCAGCCACAACCGAAGGACAGGGCTTAATGAGCAGTTCTTC. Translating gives CASSHNRRTGLNEQFF.

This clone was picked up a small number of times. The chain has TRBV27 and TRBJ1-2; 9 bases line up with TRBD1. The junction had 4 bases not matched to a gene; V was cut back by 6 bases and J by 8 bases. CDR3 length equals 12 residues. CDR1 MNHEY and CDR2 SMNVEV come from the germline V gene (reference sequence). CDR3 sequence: CASRDRGFGYTF. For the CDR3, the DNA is TGTGCCAGCAGAGACAGGGGGTTCGGCTACACCTTC.

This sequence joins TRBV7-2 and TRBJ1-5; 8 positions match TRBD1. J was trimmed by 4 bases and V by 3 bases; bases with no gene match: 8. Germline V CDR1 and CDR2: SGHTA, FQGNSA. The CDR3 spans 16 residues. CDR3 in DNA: TGTGCCAGCAGCTTGTCGCAGGACAGGGTGAATCAGCCCCAGCATTTT. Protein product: CASSLSQDRVNQPQHF.

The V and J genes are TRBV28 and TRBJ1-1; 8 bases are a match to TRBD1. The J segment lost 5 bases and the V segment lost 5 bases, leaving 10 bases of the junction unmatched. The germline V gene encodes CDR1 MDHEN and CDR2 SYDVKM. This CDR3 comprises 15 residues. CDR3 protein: CASSPNRGYMTEAFF. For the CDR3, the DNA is TGTGCCAGCAGTCCCAACAGGGGGTATATGACTGAAGCTTTCTTT.

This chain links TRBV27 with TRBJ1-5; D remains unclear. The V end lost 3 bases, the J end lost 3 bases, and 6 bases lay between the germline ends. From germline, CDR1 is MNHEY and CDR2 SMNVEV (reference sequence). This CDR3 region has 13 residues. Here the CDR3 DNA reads TGTGCCAGCAGTTTCCAGATCAATCAGCCCCAGCATTTT. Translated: CASSFQINQPQHF.

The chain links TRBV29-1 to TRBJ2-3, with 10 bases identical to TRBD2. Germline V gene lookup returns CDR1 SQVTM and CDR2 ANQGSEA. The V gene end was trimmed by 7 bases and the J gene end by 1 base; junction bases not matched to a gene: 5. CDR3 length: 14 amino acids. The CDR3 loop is CSASGGLGTDTQYF. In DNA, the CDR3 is TGCAGCGCTAGCGGGGGCCTGGGCACAGATACGCAGTATTTT.

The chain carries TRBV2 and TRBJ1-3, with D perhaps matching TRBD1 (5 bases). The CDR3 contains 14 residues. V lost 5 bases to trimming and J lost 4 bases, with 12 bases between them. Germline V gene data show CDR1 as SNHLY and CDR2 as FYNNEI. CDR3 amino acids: CASSPLQAGNTIYF. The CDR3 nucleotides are TGTGCCAGCAGTCCTTTACAGGCAGGAAACACCATATATTTT.

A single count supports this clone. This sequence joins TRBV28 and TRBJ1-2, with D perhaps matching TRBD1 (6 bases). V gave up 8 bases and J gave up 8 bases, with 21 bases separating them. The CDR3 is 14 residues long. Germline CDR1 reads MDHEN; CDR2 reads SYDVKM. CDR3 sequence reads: CASSTGGASRGYTF. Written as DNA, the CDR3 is TGTGCCAGCTCGACGGGGGGCGCATCGCGAGGCTACACCTTC.

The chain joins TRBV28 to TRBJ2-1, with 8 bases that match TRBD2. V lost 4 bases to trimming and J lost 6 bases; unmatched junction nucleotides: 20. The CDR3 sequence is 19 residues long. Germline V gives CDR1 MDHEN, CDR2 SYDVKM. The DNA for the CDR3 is TGTGCCAGCAGTTCCCCAAGTCTAACGGGACTAGGGAGCTTCAATGAGCAGTTCTTC. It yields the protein CASSSPSLTGLGSFNEQFF.

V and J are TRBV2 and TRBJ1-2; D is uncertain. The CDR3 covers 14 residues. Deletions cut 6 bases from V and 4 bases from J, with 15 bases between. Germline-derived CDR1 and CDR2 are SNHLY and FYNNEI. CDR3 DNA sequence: TGTGCCAGCAGGGAACCCGTGGCAGTCTATGGCTACACCTTC. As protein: CASREPVAVYGYTF.

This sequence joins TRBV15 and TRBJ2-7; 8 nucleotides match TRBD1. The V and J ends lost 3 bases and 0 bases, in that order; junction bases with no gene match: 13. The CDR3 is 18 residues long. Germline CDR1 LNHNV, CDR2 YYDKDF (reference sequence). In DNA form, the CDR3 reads TGTGCCACCAGCAGCAGCACAATGGGACAGGTTAGCTCCTACGAGCAGTACTTC. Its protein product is CATSSSTMGQVSSYEQYF. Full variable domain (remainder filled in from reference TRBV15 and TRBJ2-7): DAMVIQNPRYQVTQFGKPVTLSCSQTLNHNVMYWYQQKSSQAPKLLFHYYDKDFNNEADTPDNFQSRRPNTSFCFLDIRSPGLGDTAMYLCATSSSTMGQVSSYEQYFGPGTRLTVT.

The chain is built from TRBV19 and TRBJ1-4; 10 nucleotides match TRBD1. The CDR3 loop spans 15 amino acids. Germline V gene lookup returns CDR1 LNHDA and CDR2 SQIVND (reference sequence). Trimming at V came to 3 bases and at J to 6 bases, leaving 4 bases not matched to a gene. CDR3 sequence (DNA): TGTGCCAGTAGTATGCGACAGGGGGCGCATGAAAAACTGTTTTTT. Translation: CASSMRQGAHEKLFF.

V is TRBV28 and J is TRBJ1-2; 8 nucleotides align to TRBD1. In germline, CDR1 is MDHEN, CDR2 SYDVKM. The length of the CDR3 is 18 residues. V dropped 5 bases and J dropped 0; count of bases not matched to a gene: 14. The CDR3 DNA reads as TGTGCCAGCAGTCAACCCCCCGGGACAGGACCAACTAACTATGGCTACACCTTC. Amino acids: CASSQPPGTGPTNYGYTF.

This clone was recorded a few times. CDR3: CASSHYVRDRTYEQYF. The CDR3, as DNA: TGTGCCAGCAGCCATTACGTTCGGGACAGGACCTACGAGCAGTACTTC. The gene calls are TRBV7-8 and TRBJ2-7, with 8 bases lining up with TRBD1. The V gene end was trimmed by 5 bases and the J gene end by 2 bases; junction bases not matched to a gene: 11. The CDR3 spans 16 residues. In germline, CDR1 is SGHVS, CDR2 FQNEAQ.

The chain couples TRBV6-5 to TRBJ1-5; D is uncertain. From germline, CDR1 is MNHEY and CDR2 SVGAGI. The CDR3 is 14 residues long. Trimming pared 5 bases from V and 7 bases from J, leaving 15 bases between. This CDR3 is CASSPVWGEQPQHF. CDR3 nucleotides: TGTGCCAGCAGTCCAGTCTGGGGAGAACAGCCCCAGCATTTT.

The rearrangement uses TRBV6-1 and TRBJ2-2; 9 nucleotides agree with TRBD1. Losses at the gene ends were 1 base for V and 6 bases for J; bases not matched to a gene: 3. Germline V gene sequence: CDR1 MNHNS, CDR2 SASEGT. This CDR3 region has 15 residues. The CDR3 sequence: CASSEGDRVAGELFF. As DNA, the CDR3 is TGTGCCAGCAGTGAAGGGGACAGGGTGGCCGGGGAGCTGTTTTTT.

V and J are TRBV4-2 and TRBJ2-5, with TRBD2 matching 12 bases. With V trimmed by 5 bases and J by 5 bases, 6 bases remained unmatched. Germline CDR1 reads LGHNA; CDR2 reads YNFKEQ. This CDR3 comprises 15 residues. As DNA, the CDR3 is TGTGCCAGCAGCACCGGGACTAGCGGGTCGGAGACCCAGTACTTC. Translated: CASSTGTSGSETQYF.

CDR3 coding DNA: TGTGCCAGCAGTTTACCAAGCAGCAATCAGCCCCAGCATTTT. Protein product: CASSLPSSNQPQHF. The chain couples TRBV28 to TRBJ1-5; D is undetermined. Germline CDR1 reads MDHEN; CDR2 reads SYDVKM. Trimming removed 2 bases from V and 1 base from J, with 6 bases in between. This CDR3 contains 14 residues.

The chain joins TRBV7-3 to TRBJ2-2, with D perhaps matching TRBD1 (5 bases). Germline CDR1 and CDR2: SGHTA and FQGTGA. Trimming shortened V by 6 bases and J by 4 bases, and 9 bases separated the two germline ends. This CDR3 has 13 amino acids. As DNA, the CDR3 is TGTGCCAGCAGTCCAGACAGCACCGGGGAGCTGTTTTTT. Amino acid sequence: CASSPDSTGELFF.

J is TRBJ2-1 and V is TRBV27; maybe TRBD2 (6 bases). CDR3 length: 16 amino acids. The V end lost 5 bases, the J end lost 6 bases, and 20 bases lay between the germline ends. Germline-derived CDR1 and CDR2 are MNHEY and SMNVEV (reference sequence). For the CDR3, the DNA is TGTGCCAGCAGTCCCTTCCTAACTAGCCCCCTCAATGAGCAGTTCTTC. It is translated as CASSPFLTSPLNEQFF.

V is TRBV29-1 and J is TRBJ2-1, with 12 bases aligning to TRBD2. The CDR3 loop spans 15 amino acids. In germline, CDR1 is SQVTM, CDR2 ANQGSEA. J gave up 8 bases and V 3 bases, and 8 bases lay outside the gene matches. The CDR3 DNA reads TGCAGCGTTGAGGACCCTAGCGGGAGGGCCTATGAGCAGTTCTTC. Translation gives CSVEDPSGRAYEQFF.

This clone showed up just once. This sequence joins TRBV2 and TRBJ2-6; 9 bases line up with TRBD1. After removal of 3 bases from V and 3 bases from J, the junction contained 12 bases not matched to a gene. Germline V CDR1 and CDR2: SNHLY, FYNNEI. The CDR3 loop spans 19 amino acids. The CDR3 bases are TGTGCCAGCAGTGAGGATTCACGACAGGGGGTCTTTGGGGCCAACGTCCTGACTTTC. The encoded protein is CASSEDSRQGVFGANVLTF.

CDR3 sequence (DNA): TGTGCCAGCACTCTTCCCTACACTGAAGCTTTCTTT. Residues: CASTLPYTEAFF. The chain couples TRBV28 to TRBJ1-1, with D uncertain. V was pared by 7 bases and J by 3 bases, with 9 bases between. The germline CDR1 and CDR2 sequences are MDHEN and SYDVKM. This CDR3 is built from 12 residues. Based on the CDR3 plus reference TRBV28 and TRBJ1-1, the full variable domain is DVKVTQSSRYLVKRTGEKVFLECVQDMDHENMFWYRQDPGLGLRLIYFSYDVKMKEKGDIPEGYSVSREKKERFSLILESASTNQTSMYLCASTLPYTEAFFGQGTRLTVV.